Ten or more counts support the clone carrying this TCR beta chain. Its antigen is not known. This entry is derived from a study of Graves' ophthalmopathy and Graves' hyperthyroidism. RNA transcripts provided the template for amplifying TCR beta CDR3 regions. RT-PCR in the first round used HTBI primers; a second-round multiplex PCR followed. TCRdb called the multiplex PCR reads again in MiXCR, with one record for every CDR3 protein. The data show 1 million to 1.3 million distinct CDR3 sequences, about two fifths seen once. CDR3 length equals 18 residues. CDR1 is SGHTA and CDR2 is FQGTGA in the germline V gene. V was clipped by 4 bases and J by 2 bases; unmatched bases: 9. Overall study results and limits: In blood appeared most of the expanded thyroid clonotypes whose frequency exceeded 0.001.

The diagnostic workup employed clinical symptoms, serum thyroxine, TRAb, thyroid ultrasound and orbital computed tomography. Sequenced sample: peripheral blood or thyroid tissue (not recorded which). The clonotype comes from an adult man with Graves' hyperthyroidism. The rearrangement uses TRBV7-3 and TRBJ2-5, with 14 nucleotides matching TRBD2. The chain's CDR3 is CASSSGLAGGFVQETQYF. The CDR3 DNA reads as TGTGCCAGCAGCTCCGGACTAGCGGGAGGTTTCGTTCAAGAGACCCAGTACTTC.